The 6 T cell receptor beta chains below come from one sample, sequenced in a study of T cell responses to AZD1222 COVID-19 vaccine. Clones were sequenced by immunoSEQ multiplex PCR, and TCRdb holds only the in-frame ones, with some missing. The sample records some 66,000 clones, roughly 87% being singletons. Sequencing was performed on peripheral blood, taken 28 days after the second AZD1222 dose. All receptors derive from an adult who received the AZD1222 COVID-19 vaccine.

The chain is built from TRBV7-3 and TRBJ1-1, with D possibly matching TRBD1 (5 bases). Germline V gene sequence: CDR1 SGHTA, CDR2 FQGTGA. Deletions cut 3 bases from V and 1 base from J, with 9 bases between. The CDR3 covers 14 residues. This CDR3 reads CASSFSGQNTEAFF. The CDR3 nucleotides are TGTGCCAGCAGCTTCTCAGGACAGAACACTGAAGCTTTCTTT.

Here the CDR3 reads CATSIGLGDEQYF. The CDR3 region has the DNA TGTGCCACCAGCATCGGACTAGGGGACGAGCAGTACTTC. This chain links TRBV15 with TRBJ2-7; 7 bases are a match to TRBD2. The V segment lost 4 bases and the J segment 5 bases; nucleotides outside the gene matches: 5. The CDR3 loop spans 13 amino acids. Germline lookup yields CDR1 LNHNV and CDR2 YYDKDF (reference sequence).

The chain recombines TRBV5-6 with TRBJ1-6; 8 bases are a match to TRBD1. V lost 3 bases to trimming and J lost 3 bases; unmatched junction nucleotides: 11. In germline, CDR1 is SGHDT, CDR2 YYEEEE. The CDR3 extends over 18 amino acids. As DNA, the CDR3 is TGTGCCAGCAGCTGGTGGCAGGGGGCCACCGTCTATAATTCACCCCTCCACTTT. Its translation is CASSWWQGATVYNSPLHF.

The CDR3 protein is CASSQRRDTSPYGYTF. In DNA form, the CDR3 reads TGTGCCAGCAGCCAGCGGCGGGACACATCCCCCTATGGCTACACCTTC. The J gene is TRBJ1-2, the V gene TRBV3-1 (or the pseudogene TRBV3-2); tentative D call: TRBD1 (6 bases). The CDR3 is made up of 16 amino acids. The germline V gene encodes CDR1 LGHDT and CDR2 YNNKEL (reference sequence). The ends were cut back, 3 bases at V and 4 bases at J, with 18 bases in the middle.

The chain employs TRBV7-2 and TRBJ2-7; either TRBD1 or TRBD2 may supply D (6 bases each). Germline lookup yields CDR1 SGHTA and CDR2 FQGNSA. The CDR3 consists of 15 residues. Trimming cost V 1 base and J 2 bases, with 12 bases left between them. The CDR3 sequence: CASSLDGGFPYEQYF. The CDR3 DNA reads as TGTGCCAGCAGCTTAGACGGGGGCTTCCCCTACGAGCAGTACTTC.

The V gene is TRBV6-2 or TRBV6-3, the J gene TRBJ2-1; D may be TRBD1 (10 bases). V dropped 5 bases and J dropped 10 bases, with 33 bases sitting between them. Germline V gene lookup returns CDR1 MNHEY and CDR2 SVGEGT. The CDR3 contains 19 residues. CDR3 loop: CASSNRDRGTKLTSGEQFF. In DNA, the CDR3 is TGTGCCAGCAGTAACCGGGACAGGGGTACCAAGCTAACTAGCGGGGAGCAGTTCTTC.